This is a list of T cell receptor beta chains from one sample in a study of blood T cell repertoires in COVID-19. Assay: immunoSEQ multiplex PCR; the TCRdb copy retains only in-frame clones and omits some. Counted here are hundreds of thousands of clones, around nine tenths occurring once; the ten biggest clones make up approximately 10%. The sequenced sample consisted of peripheral blood. These receptors were obtained from a woman aged 25 to 45 with COVID-19, enrolled during active disease. The CDR3 runs from the conserved cysteine through the conserved F or W. A D gene is named only where the DNA matches it firmly. The size field is filled for only some rows; it gives once, few, many or a size class.

v_gene	abundance	j_gene	d_gene	CDR3nt	CDR3aa
TRBV30	NA	TRBJ1-4	TRBD1	TGTGCCTGGACCCCCCTGGACAGGGAAGGTGAAAAACTGTTTTTT	CAWTPLDREGEKLFF
TRBV27	few	TRBJ2-1	TRBD2	TGTGCCAGCAGTTTTCTCGGACTAGCCGGAGACAATGAGCAGTTCTTC	CASSFLGLAGDNEQFF
TRBV30	NA	TRBJ2-3	NA	TGTGCCTGGGGCAGCGAAGTCACAGATACGCAGTATTTT	CAWGSEVTDTQYF
TRBV9	NA	TRBJ2-5	NA	TGTGCCAGCAGCGTAGTAGGGGGGGCAGAGACCCAGTACTTC	CASSVVGGAETQYF
TRBV19	NA	TRBJ1-2	TRBD1	TGTGCCAGTAGTTCCCCCGGGACAGGGGCCTATGGCTACACCTTC	CASSSPGTGAYGYTF
TRBV28	NA	TRBJ2-7	NA	TGTGCCAGCAGTTGGACCGGGAGCTCCTACGAGCAGTACTTC	CASSWTGSSYEQYF
TRBV19	NA	TRBJ1-5	NA	TGTGCCAGTAGTATGGCTGTTAGCAATCAGCCCCAGCATTTT	CASSMAVSNQPQHF
TRBV6-2/TRBV6-3	medium-sized	TRBJ2-7	NA	TGTGCCAGCAGTTACGCGGGAAATGAGCAGTACTTC	CASSYAGNEQYF
TRBV5-4	NA	TRBJ2-5	TRBD1	TGTGCCAGCAGCTTGGAACCGGGACAGGGGGGAGGAGAGACCCAGTACTTC	CASSLEPGQGGGETQYF
TRBV2	NA	TRBJ1-1	NA	TGTGCCAGTAAGACTGAAACGGGGAACACTGAAGCTTTCTTT	CASKTETGNTEAFF
TRBV7-2	NA	TRBJ2-4	NA	TGTGCCAGCAGCCCGCGGGTAGGGTGGTACATTCAGTACTTC	CASSPRVGWYIQYF
TRBV9	NA	TRBJ1-1	TRBD1	TGTGCCAGCAGCGTGTACAGGGGCCACCTGAACACTGAAGCTTTCTTT	CASSVYRGHLNTEAFF
TRBV2	NA	TRBJ1-2	NA	TGTGCCAGCACAGGGGACAATGGCCGCTACACCTTC	CASTGDNGRYTF
TRBV6-1	NA	TRBJ2-5	TRBD2	TGTGCCAGCAGTGAATGGGGGGGACAAGAGACCCAGTACTTC	CASSEWGGQETQYF
TRBV10-3	NA	TRBJ2-1	TRBD2	TGTGCCATCAGTGAGGGCCGGACTAGCGGGAGTCATGAGCAGTTCTTC	CAISEGRTSGSHEQFF
TRBV6-4	once	TRBJ1-1	NA	TGTGCCAGCAGGGATAACAGTGGCACTGAAGCTTTCTTT	CASRDNSGTEAFF
TRBV19	NA	TRBJ2-7	TRBD2	TGTGCCAGTAGTATAGCGGGACTAGCGGGAGGTGAAACCTACGAGCAGTACTTC	CASSIAGLAGGETYEQYF
TRBV2	NA	TRBJ2-7	NA	TGTGCCAGCAGTCCGACTTCCTACGAGCAGTACTTC	CASSPTSYEQYF
TRBV10-1	NA	TRBJ2-2	NA	TGCGCCAGCAGTGTACAGAAGAACACCGGGGAGCTGTTTTTT	CASSVQKNTGELFF
TRBV28	NA	TRBJ1-2	NA	TGTGCCAGCAGTTTATCCTCAGGGATGGGCTACACCTTC	CASSLSSGMGYTF
TRBV11-1	NA	TRBJ2-3	TRBD1	TGTGCCAGCAGGCCACAGGGGATATGCACAGATACGCAGTATTTT	CASRPQGICTDTQYF
TRBV24-1	NA	TRBJ2-3	NA	TGTGCCACCAGCAGGGTGGACACAGATACGCAGTATTTT	CATSRVDTDTQYF
TRBV5-1	NA	TRBJ2-3	NA	TGCGCCAGCAGCTCTGGACTGACTAACACAGATACGCAGTATTTT	CASSSGLTNTDTQYF
TRBV12-3/TRBV12-4	NA	TRBJ2-7	NA	TGTGCCAGCAGGTCTTCCGGGGTCAGGCCTTCCTTC	CASRSSGVRPSF
TRBV6-5	NA	TRBJ2-5	TRBD2	TGTGCCAGCGCGGTAGCGGGAGAGACCCAGTACTTC	CASAVAGETQYF
TRBV6-5	few	TRBJ1-2	TRBD1	TGTGCCAGCAGCCGGGACAGGGTACATGGCTACACCTTC	CASSRDRVHGYTF